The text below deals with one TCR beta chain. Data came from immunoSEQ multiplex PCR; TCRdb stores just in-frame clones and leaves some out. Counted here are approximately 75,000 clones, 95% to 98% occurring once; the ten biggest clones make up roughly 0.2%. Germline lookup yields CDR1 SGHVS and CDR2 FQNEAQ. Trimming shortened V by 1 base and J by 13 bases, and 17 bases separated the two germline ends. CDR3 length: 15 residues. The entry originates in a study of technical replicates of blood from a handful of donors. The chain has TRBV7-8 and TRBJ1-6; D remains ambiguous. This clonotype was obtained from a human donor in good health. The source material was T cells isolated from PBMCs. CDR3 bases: TGTGCCAGCAGCTTAGAACGACACGCCGGGAGTCCCCTCCACTTT. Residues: CASSLERHAGSPLHF.